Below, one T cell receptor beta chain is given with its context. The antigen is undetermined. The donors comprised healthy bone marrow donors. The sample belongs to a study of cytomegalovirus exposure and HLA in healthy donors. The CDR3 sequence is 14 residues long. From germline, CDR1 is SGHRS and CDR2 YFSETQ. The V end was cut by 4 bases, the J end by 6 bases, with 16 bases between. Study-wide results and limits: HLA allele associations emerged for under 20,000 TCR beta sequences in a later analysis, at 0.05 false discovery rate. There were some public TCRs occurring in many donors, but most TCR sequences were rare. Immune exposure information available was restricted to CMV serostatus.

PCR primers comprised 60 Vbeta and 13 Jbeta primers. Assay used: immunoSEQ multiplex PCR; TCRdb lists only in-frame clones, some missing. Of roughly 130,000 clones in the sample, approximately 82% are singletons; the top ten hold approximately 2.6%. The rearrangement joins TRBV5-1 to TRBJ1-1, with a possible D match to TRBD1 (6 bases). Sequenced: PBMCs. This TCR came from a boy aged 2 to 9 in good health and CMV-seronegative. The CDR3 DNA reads TGCGCCAGCAGCGCTACAGGGCCCGGGGCTGAAGCTTTCTTT. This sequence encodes CASSATGPGAEAFF.